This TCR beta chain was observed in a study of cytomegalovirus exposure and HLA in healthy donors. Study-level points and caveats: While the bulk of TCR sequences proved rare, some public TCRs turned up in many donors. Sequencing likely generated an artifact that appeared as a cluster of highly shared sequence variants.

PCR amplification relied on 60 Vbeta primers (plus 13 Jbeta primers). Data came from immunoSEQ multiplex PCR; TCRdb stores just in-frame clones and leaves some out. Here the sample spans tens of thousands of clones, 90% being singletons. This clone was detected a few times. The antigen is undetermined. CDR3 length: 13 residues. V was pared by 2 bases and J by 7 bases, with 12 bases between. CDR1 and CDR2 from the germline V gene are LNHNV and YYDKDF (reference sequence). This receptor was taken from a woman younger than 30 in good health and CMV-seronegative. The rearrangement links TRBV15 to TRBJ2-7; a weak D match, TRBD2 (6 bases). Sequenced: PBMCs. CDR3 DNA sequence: TGTGCCACCAGCAGACCAACCCGGGGGGAGCAGTACTTC. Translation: CATSRPTRGEQYF.